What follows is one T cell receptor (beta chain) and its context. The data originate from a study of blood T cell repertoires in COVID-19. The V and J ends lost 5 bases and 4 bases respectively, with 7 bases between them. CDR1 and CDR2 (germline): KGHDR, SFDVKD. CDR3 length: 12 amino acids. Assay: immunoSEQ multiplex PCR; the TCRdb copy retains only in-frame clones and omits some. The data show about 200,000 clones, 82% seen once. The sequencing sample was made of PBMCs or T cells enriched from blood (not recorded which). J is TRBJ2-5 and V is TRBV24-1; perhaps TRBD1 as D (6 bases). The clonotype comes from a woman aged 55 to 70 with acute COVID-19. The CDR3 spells CATSGGPETQYF. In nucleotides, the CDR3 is TGTGCCACCAGTGGGGGGCCAGAGACCCAGTACTTC.